These 14 T cell receptor beta chains were sequenced from one sample in a study of blood T cells in healthy people across ages. A second roughly 6 to 11 cycle PCR used barcoded and J-beta primers. TCRdb reanalysed the 5' RACE reads using MiXCR and keeps one entry per CDR3 protein. The table has about a million distinct CDR3 sequences, about 51% seen once. Input material: blood. These receptors came from an older woman in good health.

This clonotype ranks as medium-sized. The chain has TRBV5-8 and TRBJ2-5, with D perhaps given as TRBD1 or TRBD2 (5 bases each). The CDR3 sequence is 16 residues long. Germline V lookup: CDR1 SGHTS, CDR2 YDEGEE. V was cut by 4 bases and J by 4 bases, with 20 bases left in between. The CDR3 protein is CASSIPRDPRGETQYF. CDR3 nucleotides: TGTGCCAGCAGCATCCCACGGGACCCACGGGGAGAGACCCAGTACTTC. The full variable domain, its missing parts supplied by reference TRBV5-8 and TRBJ2-5, is EAGVTQSPTHLIKTRGQQATLRCSPISGHTSVYWYQQALGLGLQFLLWYDEGEERNRGNFPPRFSGRQFPNYSSELNVNALELEDSALYLCASSIPRDPRGETQYFGPGTRLLVL.

The rearrangement links TRBV9 to TRBJ2-1; 7 bases are shared with TRBD2. The ends lost 0 bases at V and 6 bases at J; junction bases unmatched: 9. CDR1 SGDLS and CDR2 YYNGEE come from the germline V gene. The CDR3 runs 16 residues. CDR3 region: CASSVVPGGSPNEQFF. As DNA, the CDR3 is TGTGCCAGCAGCGTAGTCCCCGGCGGGAGTCCCAATGAGCAGTTCTTC.

The chain carries TRBV12-3 or TRBV12-4 and TRBJ2-4; weak D call: TRBD2 (6 bases). The end of the DNA is better explained by TRBJ2-7, so the J call may be wrong. The CDR3 runs to 15 residues. Written as DNA, the CDR3 is TGTGCCAGCAGTTTGATAGCGGAAGGCACTAACGAGCAGTACTTC. Residues: CASSLIAEGTNEQYF.

V usage is TRBV11-3 and J usage is TRBJ2-1; 7 nucleotides align to TRBD1. Germline V gives CDR1 SGHNT, CDR2 YENEEA. This CDR3 comprises 13 residues. With V trimmed by 5 bases and J by 8 bases, 6 bases remained unmatched. The CDR3 loop reads CASSHRQGDEQFF. The DNA for the CDR3 is TGTGCCAGCAGCCATCGGCAGGGGGATGAGCAGTTCTTC. Drawing the rest from reference TRBV11-3 and TRBJ2-1, the complete variable domain is EAGVVQSPRYKIIEKKQPVAFWCNPISGHNTLYWYLQNLGQGPELLIRYENEEAVDDSQLPKDRFSAERLKGVDSTLKIQPAELGDSAVYLCASSHRQGDEQFFGPGTRLTVL.

J is TRBJ2-7 and V is TRBV20-1; no firm D call. Trimming removed 5 bases from V and 5 bases from J, with 10 bases in between. From germline, CDR1 is DFQATT and CDR2 SNEGSKA (reference sequence). This CDR3 is built from 11 residues. The CDR3 sequence is CSAWVVHEQYF. As DNA, the CDR3 is TGCAGTGCTTGGGTAGTCCACGAGCAGTACTTC.

The J gene is TRBJ2-5, the V gene TRBV18, with 7 bases that match TRBD1. The CDR3 spans 15 residues. The V segment lost 4 bases and the J segment 4 bases; nucleotides outside the gene matches: 9. Germline CDR1 KGHSH, CDR2 LQKENI. CDR3 loop: CASSLQLTGAETQYF. The CDR3 nucleotides are TGTGCCAGCTCACTCCAACTCACAGGGGCAGAGACCCAGTACTTC.

The V call is TRBV14, the J call TRBJ2-6; D might be TRBD1 (5 bases). Germline CDR1 SGHDN, CDR2 FVKESK. Trimming took off 4 bases at V and 5 bases at J, with 18 bases between the two ends. The length of the CDR3 is 17 residues. The DNA of the CDR3 is TGTGCCAGCAGCCGACAGTCTTCATCGTTAAGGGCCAACGTCCTGACTTTC. It yields the protein CASSRQSSSLRANVLTF.

This rearrangement joins TRBV20-1 to TRBJ2-4; 11 bases are shared with TRBD2. The CDR3 is 17 residues long. Germline V gene lookup returns CDR1 DFQATT and CDR2 SNEGSKA (reference sequence). Trimming at V came to 2 bases and at J to 1 base, leaving 7 bases not matched to a gene. The CDR3 here is CSARREGLAAAKNIQYF. DNA of the CDR3: TGCAGTGCTAGAAGAGAGGGACTAGCGGCGGCCAAAAACATTCAGTACTTC.

This sequence joins TRBV28 and TRBJ2-7, with TRBD2 matching over 12 bases. The J call may not be correct, given that the DNA end is closer to TRBJ2-5. From germline, CDR1 is MDHEN and CDR2 SYDVKM. This CDR3 comprises 16 residues. In nucleotides, the CDR3 is TGTGCCAGCAGTTCAAACGGACTAGCGGGATTGGAGACCCAGTACTTC. It encodes CASSSNGLAGLETQYF.

This clonotype was seen repeatedly, ten times or more. V gene TRBV5-1 combines with J gene TRBJ2-1, with D possibly TRBD2 on 5 matching bases. Germline V gene data show CDR1 as SGHRS and CDR2 as YFSETQ. Deletions cut 1 base from V and 4 bases from J, with 12 bases between. CDR3 length equals 15 residues. The CDR3 spells CASSLSSAGYNEQFF. CDR3 in DNA: TGCGCCAGCAGCTTGAGTTCGGCGGGTTACAATGAGCAGTTCTTC.

The table lists this clonotype with a few counts. The gene calls are TRBV20-1 and TRBJ2-1, with TRBD2 matching 9 bases. Trimming at V came to 4 bases and at J to 6 bases, leaving 10 bases not matched to a gene. CDR3 size: 15 residues. In germline, CDR1 is DFQATT, CDR2 SNEGSKA (reference sequence). The CDR3 DNA reads as TGCAGTGCTAAATTAGCGGGAGCTCGGGGCAATGAGCAGTTCTTC. Encoded protein: CSAKLAGARGNEQFF.

The CDR3 is CASRPLATRNEQYF. In DNA, the CDR3 is TGTGCCAGCAGGCCACTAGCGACGAGGAACGAGCAGTACTTC. The genes are TRBV27 and TRBJ2-5; TRBD2 matches at 7 bases. Gene TRBJ2-7 matches the end of the DNA better, so the J call may be wrong. In germline, CDR1 is MNHEY, CDR2 SMNVEV (reference sequence). The CDR3 consists of 14 residues.

This chain connects TRBV12-3 or TRBV12-4 to TRBJ1-5; D ambiguous. The CDR3 is 16 residues long. V dropped 5 bases and J dropped 0 bases, with 14 bases sitting between them. The CDR3 region is CASSPHGVYSNQPQHF. For the CDR3, the DNA is TGTGCCAGCAGTCCCCATGGGGTATATAGCAATCAGCCCCAGCATTTT.

The V gene is TRBV6-2 or TRBV6-3, the J gene TRBJ2-4, with 8 bases fitting TRBD1. V shed 5 bases and J 3 bases; nucleotides not matched to a gene: 12. The CDR3 consists of 17 residues. CDR1 MNHEY and CDR2 SVGEGT come from the germline V gene. The CDR3 DNA follows: TGTGCCAGCAGTCCCCACTCCTCCACAGGGGGCAAAAACATTCAGTACTTC. Translating it yields CASSPHSSTGGKNIQYF.